The 2 T cell receptor beta chains presented below share a single source sample, sequenced in a study of T-cell reconstitution after alpha-beta-depleted transplantation in children listed by TCRdb under 2016. The research as a whole found: The apparently early recovery of alphabetaT-cell counts about two months after transplant reportedly depended on only several hundred rapidly expanded clones that came from non-depleted graft cells.

This specimen's time point label, per the study, means: day 60 (about 2 months) after transplantation. Reading the label with the study, this specimen's treatment or condition is: allogeneic hematopoietic cell transplantation with graft depleted of TCRalphabeta T cells and CD19 B cells. No cognate antigen is known for these TCRs. The receptor library was made with PCR. Sequencing relied on an Illumina HiSeq 2500. TCR library preparation used molecular barcoding, with unique molecular identifiers applied to normalize quantification of the TCRbeta repertoire. The raw public reads went through TCRdb reprocessing: fastp at Q25, MiXCR clone calling, in-frame beta chains kept. Entries are consolidated by CDR3 protein sequence, retaining the most common genes and DNA. Across this sample there are 30,000 to 40,000 distinct CDR3 sequences, with 6% to 8.5% seen only once. Jointly, the top ten make up roughly 30% of the sample.

The sample consisted of peripheral blood, taken 60 days after TCRalphabeta/CD19-depleted stem cell transplant. The receptors originated from a child under two years old who had a stem cell transplant for acute myeloid leukemia, so the T cells may come from the graft donor.

This clonotype showed up many times. The rearrangement uses TRBV5-1 and TRBJ2-7; D is perhaps TRBD1 or TRBD2 (6 bases each). Trimming cost V 1 base and J 5 bases, with 25 bases left between them. Germline CDR1 is SGHRS and CDR2 is YFSETQ. This CDR3 is built from 18 residues. The CDR3, as DNA: TGCGCCAGCAGCTTGACTAGCCGAAATCAGGGGAAGGTCCACGAGCAGTACTTC. Protein sequence: CASSLTSRNQGKVHEQYF.

This clonotype was detected many times. The genes are TRBV12-3 or TRBV12-4 and TRBJ2-7; 8 nucleotides agree with TRBD1. Trimming removed 6 bases from V and 4 bases from J; junction bases left unmatched: 5. This CDR3 region has 13 residues. The CDR3 nucleotides are TGTGCCAGCAGCGGGACAGGCATTTACGAGCAGTACTTC. Encoded protein: CASSGTGIYEQYF.